This T cell receptor (beta chain) was obtained from a study of control samples from healthy donors and cancer patients. From germline, CDR1 is LNHNV and CDR2 YYDKDF (reference sequence). The V end was cut by 0 bases, the J end by 10 bases, with 13 bases between. The CDR3 has 14 amino acids. Data came from immunoSEQ multiplex PCR; TCRdb stores just in-frame clones and leaves some out. The sample has 150,000 or so clones, approximately 93% seen once; the top ten hold 5% to 7%. This chain connects TRBV15 to TRBJ2-1; D tentatively reads TRBD1 or TRBD2 (5 bases each). The sample consisted of blood. The receptor was derived from a man aged 18 to 29 in good health. The CDR3 nucleotides read TGTGCCACCAGCAGAGATCGGGGCTATCCGGAGCAGTTCTTC. It is translated as CATSRDRGYPEQFF.